These T cell receptor beta chains were read from a single sample in a study of beta chain features in type 1 diabetes. Profiling relied on immunoSEQ multiplex PCR, and the TCRdb table lists in-frame clones only, not all of them. The repertoire holds fewer than 350,000 clones, with about 15% as singletons. Sequencing used naive CD4+ T cells from blood. The receptors here all came from a man aged 18-30 years with type 1 diabetes. The CDR3 runs from the conserved cysteine through the conserved F or W. A D gene is named only where the DNA matches it firmly. Some rows mark clone size as missing; the rest say once, few, many or name a class of expanded clone.

>TRBJ1-1|TRBD1|TRBV2|.
CASSADRGNTEAFF
TGTGCCAGCAGTGCCGACAGGGGGAACACTGAAGCTTTCTTT
>TRBJ2-7|TRBD1|TRBV5-1|.
CASSISTGLGEQYF
TGCGCCAGCAGCATATCGACAGGGTTGGGCGAGCAGTACTTC
>TRBJ2-4|.|TRBV15|few
CATSGGGGFKNIQYF
TGTGCCACCAGCGGGGGCGGGGGCTTTAAAAACATTCAGTACTTC
>TRBJ1-2|.|TRBV4-3|.
CASSQGPGGSRYGYTF
TGCGCCAGCAGCCAAGGGCCGGGGGGCTCCCGCTATGGCTACACCTTC
>TRBJ2-7|TRBD2|TRBV6-5|few
CASSSPGLAVYEQYF
TGTGCCAGCAGTTCACCGGGACTAGCTGTCTACGAGCAGTACTTC
>TRBJ1-1|.|TRBV7-9|.
CASSLTNWAFF
TGTGCCAGCAGCTTAACTAACTGGGCTTTCTTT
>TRBJ2-1|.|TRBV7-2|few
CASSFDRNNQFF
TGTGCCAGCAGCTTCGACAGAAACAATCAGTTCTTC
>TRBJ1-4|TRBD1|TRBV30|few
CAWSWKGGEKLFF
TGTGCCTGGAGTTGGAAAGGGGGCGAAAAACTGTTTTTT
>TRBJ2-3|TRBD2|TRBV7-2|.
CASSGLARADTQYF
TGTGCCAGCAGTGGACTAGCGAGGGCAGATACGCAGTATTTT
>TRBJ2-1|TRBD1|TRBV6-5|.
CASSLSGTGYNEQFF
TGTGCCAGCAGTTTATCCGGGACAGGGTACAATGAGCAGTTCTTC
>TRBJ2-3|TRBD2|TRBV19|.
CASSTTSGMDTQYF
TGTGCCAGTAGCACGACTAGCGGGATGGATACGCAGTATTTT
>TRBJ2-1|TRBD2|TRBV5-1|.
CASSQLAGDYNEQFF
TGCGCCAGCAGCCAACTAGCGGGGGATTACAATGAGCAGTTCTTC
>TRBJ2-7|.|TRBV5-1|few
CASSLGQAGGEQYF
TGCGCCAGCAGCTTGGGACAGGCTGGGGGCGAGCAGTACTTC
>TRBJ2-7|.|TRBV27|.
CASSFPFYEQYF
TGTGCCAGCAGTTTCCCCTTTTACGAGCAGTACTTC
>TRBJ2-3|TRBD2|TRBV18|few
CASSTSGGALDTQYF
TGTGCCAGCTCAACTAGCGGGGGGGCCTTGGATACGCAGTATTTT
>TRBJ1-5|TRBD1|TRBV2|few
CASSDGRGNNQPQHF
TGTGCCAGCAGTGACGGCAGGGGGAACAATCAGCCCCAGCATTTT
>TRBJ2-2|TRBD1|TRBV5-1|.
CASGQGENTGELFF
TGCGCCAGCGGACAGGGGGAGAACACCGGGGAGCTGTTTTTT
>TRBJ2-3|TRBD2|TRBV29-1|.
CSVGASGRGDTQYF
TGCAGCGTTGGAGCTAGCGGGAGAGGAGATACGCAGTATTTT
>TRBJ2-3|.|TRBV19|few
CAGSYRVGDTQYF
TGTGCCGGATCTTACAGGGTTGGAGATACGCAGTATTTT
>TRBJ2-1|.|TRBV5-4|.
CASSFPGVSYNEQFF
TGTGCCAGCAGCTTCCCGGGGGTCTCCTACAATGAGCAGTTCTTC
>TRBJ1-6|.|TRBV6-5|.
CASRPLSGGNSPLHF
TGTGCCAGCAGACCTCTAAGCGGTGGTAATTCACCCCTCCACTTT
>TRBJ1-2|.|TRBV5-4|.
CASSPDSLDYGYTF
TGTGCCAGCAGCCCAGACAGTTTAGACTATGGCTACACCTTC
>TRBJ2-7|.|TRBV21-1|.
CASSNRTSGNYEQYF
TGTGCCAGCAGCAATAGGACTAGCGGGAACTACGAGCAGTACTTC
>TRBJ1-2|TRBD1|TRBV29-1|.
CSVQSFWTGYGYTF
TGCAGCGTTCAGAGTTTCTGGACAGGTTATGGCTACACCTTC
>TRBJ2-1|TRBD2|TRBV7-2|few
CASSLNGRGGVDEQFF
TGTGCCAGCAGCTTAAACGGGCGGGGGGGCGTTGATGAGCAGTTCTTC
>TRBJ2-2|TRBD1|TRBV13|.
CASSLPRTGGTGELFF
TGTGCCAGCAGCTTACCAAGGACAGGGGGCACCGGGGAGCTGTTTTTT
>TRBJ1-1|.|TRBV6-5|.
CASRIQAYTEAFF
TGTGCCAGCAGGATACAGGCGTACACTGAAGCTTTCTTT
>TRBJ2-2|.|TRBV7-9|.
CASSLAGNTGELFF
TGTGCCAGCAGCTTAGCGGGCAACACCGGGGAGCTGTTTTTT
>TRBJ2-3|.|TRBV19|.
CASSIRTGTSTDTQYF
TGTGCCAGTAGTATAAGAACCGGGACTAGCACAGATACGCAGTATTTT
>TRBJ1-2|.|TRBV5-1|.
CASSFVLQGNYGYTF
TGCGCCAGCAGCTTCGTCCTACAGGGTAACTATGGCTACACCTTC
>TRBJ2-1|.|TRBV7-2|few
CASSLNREGQFF
TGTGCCAGCAGCCTTAACAGGGAGGGGCAGTTCTTC
>TRBJ1-6|TRBD1|TRBV5-1|.
CASSLAGQGQDSPLHF
TGCGCCAGCAGCTTGGCAGGACAGGGACAGGATTCACCCCTCCACTTT
>TRBJ1-1|.|TRBV28|.
CASSLQTGLEAFF
TGTGCCAGCAGCCTACAGACGGGACTAGAAGCTTTCTTT
>TRBJ2-5|TRBD1|TRBV7-2|.
CASSPNRRQGETQYF
TGTGCCAGCAGTCCGAACCGAAGACAGGGAGAGACCCAGTACTTC
>TRBJ2-3|.|TRBV30|.
CAWGGWPGSTDTQYF
TGTGCCTGGGGCGGGTGGCCGGGGAGCACAGATACGCAGTATTTT
>TRBJ2-7|TRBD2|TRBV28|few
CASISIAGAYEQYF
TGTGCCAGCATTTCGATAGCGGGAGCCTACGAGCAGTACTTC
>TRBJ2-6|.|TRBV30|few
CAWSPGSGANVLTF
TGTGCCTGGAGTCCAGGGTCTGGGGCCAACGTCCTGACTTTC
>TRBJ2-7|.|TRBV4-3|.
CASSQDTTYEQYF
TGCGCCAGCAGCCAAGATACTACCTACGAGCAGTACTTC
>TRBJ1-6|.|TRBV14|.
CASSQASVFNSPLHF
TGTGCCAGCAGCCAAGCATCGGTGTTCAATTCACCCCTCCACTTT
>TRBJ2-6|.|TRBV28|.
CASSGGPGSGANVLTF
TGTGCCAGCAGTGGAGGTCCCGGCTCTGGGGCCAACGTCCTGACTTTC
>TRBJ2-3|.|TRBV7-9|few
CASSPDRDTQYF
TGTGCCAGCAGCCCAGACAGGGATACGCAGTATTTT
>TRBJ2-7|.|TRBV5-1|.
CASSLVGLQAYEQYF
TGCGCCAGCAGCTTGGTGGGACTCCAAGCCTACGAGCAGTACTTC
>TRBJ2-3|.|TRBV7-2|few
CASSLVLERTQYF
TGTGCCAGCAGCTTAGTACTAGAAAGAACGCAGTATTTT
>TRBJ1-1|TRBD1|TRBV27|.
CASSFGTGATEAFF
TGTGCCAGCAGTTTCGGGACAGGTGCTACTGAAGCTTTCTTT
>TRBJ2-7|.|TRBV18|few
CASSPPSVREPYEQYF
TGTGCCAGCTCACCACCTTCGGTAAGGGAGCCCTACGAGCAGTACTTC
>TRBJ1-6|TRBD1|TRBV28|.
CASSSPGGGNNSPLHF
TGTGCCAGCAGTTCTCCAGGGGGCGGGAATAATTCACCCCTCCACTTT
>TRBJ2-1|TRBD2|TRBV19|.
CASSILAGYNEQFF
TGTGCCAGTAGTATACTAGCGGGATACAATGAGCAGTTCTTC
>TRBJ2-7|.|TRBV9|.
CASSPRAFRGASYEQYF
TGTGCCAGCAGCCCTCGGGCATTTCGGGGAGCGTCCTACGAGCAGTACTTC
>TRBJ2-5|.|TRBV29-1|few
CSVQLYSQETQYF
TGCAGCGTTCAACTCTACTCCCAAGAGACCCAGTACTTC
>TRBJ2-1|TRBD2|TRBV19|.
CASSRTRTDNEQFF
TGTGCCAGTAGTAGGACTAGGACGGACAATGAGCAGTTCTTC
>TRBJ2-7|.|TRBV5-1|.
CASSLAGAGYEQYF
TGCGCCAGCAGCTTGGCGGGAGCAGGGTACGAGCAGTACTTC
>TRBJ1-1|TRBD1|TRBV12-5|.
CASGLGQGATEAFF
TGTGCTAGTGGTTTGGGACAGGGGGCAACTGAAGCTTTCTTT
>TRBJ2-7|.|TRBV10-3|few
CAVRGPLGYEQYF
TGTGCCGTCAGGGGCCCACTAGGTTACGAGCAGTACTTC
>TRBJ2-1|.|TRBV30|.
CAWSPRGLFHNEQFF
TGTGCCTGGAGCCCCCGGGGTCTTTTCCACAATGAGCAGTTCTTC
>TRBJ2-3|TRBD2|TRBV5-1|.
CASSPIRAGGTDTQYF
TGCGCCAGCAGCCCCATTAGAGCGGGGGGCACAGATACGCAGTATTTT